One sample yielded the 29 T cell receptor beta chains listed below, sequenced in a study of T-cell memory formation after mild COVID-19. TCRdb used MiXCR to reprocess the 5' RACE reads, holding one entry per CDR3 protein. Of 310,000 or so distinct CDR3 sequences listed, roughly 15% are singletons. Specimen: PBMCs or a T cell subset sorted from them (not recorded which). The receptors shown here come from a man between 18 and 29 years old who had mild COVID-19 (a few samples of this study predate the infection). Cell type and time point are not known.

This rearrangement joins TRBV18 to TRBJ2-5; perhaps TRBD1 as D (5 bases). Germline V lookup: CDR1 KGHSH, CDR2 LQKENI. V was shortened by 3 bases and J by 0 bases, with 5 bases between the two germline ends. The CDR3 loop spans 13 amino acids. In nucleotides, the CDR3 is TGTGCCAGCTCACCGACAGACCAAGAGACCCAGTACTTC. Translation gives CASSPTDQETQYF.

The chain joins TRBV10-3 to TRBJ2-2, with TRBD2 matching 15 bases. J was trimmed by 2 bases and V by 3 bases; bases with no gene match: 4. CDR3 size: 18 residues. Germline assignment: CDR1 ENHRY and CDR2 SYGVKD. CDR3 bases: TGTGCCATCAGTGAACCGGGACTAGCGGGGGGAAACACCGGGGAGCTGTTTTTT. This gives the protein CAISEPGLAGGNTGELFF.

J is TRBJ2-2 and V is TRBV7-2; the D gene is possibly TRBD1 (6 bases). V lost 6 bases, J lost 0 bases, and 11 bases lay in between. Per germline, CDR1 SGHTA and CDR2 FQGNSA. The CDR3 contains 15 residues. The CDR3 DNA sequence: TGTGCCAGCAGGATACAGGGCACGAACACCGGGGAGCTGTTTTTT. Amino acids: CASRIQGTNTGELFF.

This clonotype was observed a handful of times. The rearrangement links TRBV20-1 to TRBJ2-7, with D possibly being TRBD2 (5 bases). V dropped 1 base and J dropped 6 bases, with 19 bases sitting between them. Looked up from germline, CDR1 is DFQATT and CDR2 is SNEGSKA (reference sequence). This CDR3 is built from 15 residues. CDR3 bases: TGCAGTGCTAGAGTTTGGGCGACCTATGGGAGCGAGCAGTACTTC. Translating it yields CSARVWATYGSEQYF.

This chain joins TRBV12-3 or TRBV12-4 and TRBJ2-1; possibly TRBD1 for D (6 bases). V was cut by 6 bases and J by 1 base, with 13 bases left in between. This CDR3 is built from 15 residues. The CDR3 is CASSFRDTSYNEQFF. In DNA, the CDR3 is TGTGCCAGCAGCTTCCGGGACACGTCCTACAATGAGCAGTTCTTC.

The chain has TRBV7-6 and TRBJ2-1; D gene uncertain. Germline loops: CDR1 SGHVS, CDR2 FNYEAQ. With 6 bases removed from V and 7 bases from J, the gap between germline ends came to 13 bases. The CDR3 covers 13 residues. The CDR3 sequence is CASSPMGLNEQFF. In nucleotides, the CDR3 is TGTGCCAGCAGTCCAATGGGTCTGAATGAGCAGTTCTTC. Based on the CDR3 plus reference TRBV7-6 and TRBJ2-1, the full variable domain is GAGVSQSPRYKVTKRGQDVALRCDPISGHVSLYWYRQALGQGPEFLTYFNYEAQQDKSGLPNDRFSAERPEGSISTLTIQRTEQRDSAMYRCASSPMGLNEQFFGPGTRLTVL.

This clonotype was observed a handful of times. The CDR3 protein is CASSQEARRGWGYGYTF. Here the CDR3 DNA reads TGCGCCAGCAGCCAAGAAGCCCGACGGGGTTGGGGCTATGGCTACACCTTC. The chain carries TRBV4-3 and TRBJ1-2; no reliable D call. This CDR3 is 17 amino acids long. Germline CDR1 is LGHNA and CDR2 is YSLEER. Between the trimmed V and J ends, which lost 0 bases and 4 bases, there was a span of 18 bases.

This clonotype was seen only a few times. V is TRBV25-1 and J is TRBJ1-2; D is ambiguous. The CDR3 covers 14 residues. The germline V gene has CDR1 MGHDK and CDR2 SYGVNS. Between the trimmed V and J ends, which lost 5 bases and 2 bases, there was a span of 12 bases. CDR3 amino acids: CASSPRWENYGYTF. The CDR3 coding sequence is TGTGCCAGCAGTCCTAGATGGGAAAACTATGGCTACACCTTC.

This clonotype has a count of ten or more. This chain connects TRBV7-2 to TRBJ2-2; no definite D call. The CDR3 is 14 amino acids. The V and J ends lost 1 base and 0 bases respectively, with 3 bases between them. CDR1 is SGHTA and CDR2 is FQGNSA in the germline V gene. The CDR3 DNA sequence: TGTGCCAGCAGCTTAGACCCGAACACCGGGGAGCTGTTTTTT. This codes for CASSLDPNTGELFF.

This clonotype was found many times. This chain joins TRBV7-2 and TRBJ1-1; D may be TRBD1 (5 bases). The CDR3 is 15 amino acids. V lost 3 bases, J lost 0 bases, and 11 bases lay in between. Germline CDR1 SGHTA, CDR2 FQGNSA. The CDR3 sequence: CASSFQGSMNTEAFF. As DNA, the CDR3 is TGTGCCAGCAGCTTCCAGGGCAGCATGAACACTGAAGCTTTCTTT.

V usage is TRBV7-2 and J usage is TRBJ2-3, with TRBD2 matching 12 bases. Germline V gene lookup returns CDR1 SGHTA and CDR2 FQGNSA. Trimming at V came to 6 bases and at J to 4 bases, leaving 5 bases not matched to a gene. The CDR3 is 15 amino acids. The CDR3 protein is CASSPGLAGSDTQYF. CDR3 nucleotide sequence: TGTGCCAGCAGTCCCGGACTAGCGGGGTCAGATACGCAGTATTTT.

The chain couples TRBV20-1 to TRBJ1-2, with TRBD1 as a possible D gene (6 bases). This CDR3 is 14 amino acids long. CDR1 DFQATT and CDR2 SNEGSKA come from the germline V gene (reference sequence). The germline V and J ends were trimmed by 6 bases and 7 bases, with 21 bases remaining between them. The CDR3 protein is CSAATGPTDFGYTF. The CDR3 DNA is TGCAGTGCCGCGACAGGTCCGACGGATTTTGGCTACACCTTC.

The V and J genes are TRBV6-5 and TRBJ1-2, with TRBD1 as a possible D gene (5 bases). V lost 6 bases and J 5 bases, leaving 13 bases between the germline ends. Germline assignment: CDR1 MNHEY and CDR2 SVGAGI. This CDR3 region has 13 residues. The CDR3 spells CASSYGTFYGYTF. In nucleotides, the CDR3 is TGTGCCAGCAGCTACGGGACCTTTTATGGCTACACCTTC.

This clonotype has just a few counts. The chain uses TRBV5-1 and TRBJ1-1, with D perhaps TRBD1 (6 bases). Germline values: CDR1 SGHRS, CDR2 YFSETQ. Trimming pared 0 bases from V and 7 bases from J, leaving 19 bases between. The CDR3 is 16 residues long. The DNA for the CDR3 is TGCGCCAGCAGCTTGGGGGTAAGGACAGTGGGGCGTGAAGCTTTCTTT. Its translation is CASSLGVRTVGREAFF.

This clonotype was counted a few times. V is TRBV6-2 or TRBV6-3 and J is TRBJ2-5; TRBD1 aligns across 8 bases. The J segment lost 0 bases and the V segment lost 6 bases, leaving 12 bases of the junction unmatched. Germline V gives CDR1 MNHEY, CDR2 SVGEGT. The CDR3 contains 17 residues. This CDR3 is CASRPDRGRGNQETQYF. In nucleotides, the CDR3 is TGTGCCAGCAGACCCGACAGGGGTCGGGGTAACCAAGAGACCCAGTACTTC.

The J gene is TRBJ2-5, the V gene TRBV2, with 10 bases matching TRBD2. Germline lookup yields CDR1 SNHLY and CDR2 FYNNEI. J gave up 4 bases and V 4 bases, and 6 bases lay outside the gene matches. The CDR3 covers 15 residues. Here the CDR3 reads CASSAAGGPAETQYF. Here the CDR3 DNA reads TGTGCCAGCAGTGCAGCGGGGGGGCCAGCAGAGACCCAGTACTTC.

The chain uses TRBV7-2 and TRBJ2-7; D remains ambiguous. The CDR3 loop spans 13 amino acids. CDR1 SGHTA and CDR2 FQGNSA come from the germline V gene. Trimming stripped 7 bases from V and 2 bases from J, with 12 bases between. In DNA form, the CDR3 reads TGTGCCAGCAAACCTTACGGCCCCTACGAGCAGTACTTC. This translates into CASKPYGPYEQYF.

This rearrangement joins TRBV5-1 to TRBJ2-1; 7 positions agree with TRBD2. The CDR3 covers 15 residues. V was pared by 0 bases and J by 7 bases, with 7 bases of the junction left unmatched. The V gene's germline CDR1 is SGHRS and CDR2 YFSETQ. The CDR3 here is CASSLGLAVRNEQFF. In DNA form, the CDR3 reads TGCGCCAGCAGCTTGGGTCTAGCGGTACGTAATGAGCAGTTCTTC. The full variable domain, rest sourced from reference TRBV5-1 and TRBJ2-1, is KAGVTQTPRYLIKTRGQQVTLSCSPISGHRSVSWYQQTPGQGLQFLFEYFSETQRNKGNFPGRFSGRQFSNSRSEMNVSTLELGDSALYLCASSLGLAVRNEQFFGPGTRLTVL.

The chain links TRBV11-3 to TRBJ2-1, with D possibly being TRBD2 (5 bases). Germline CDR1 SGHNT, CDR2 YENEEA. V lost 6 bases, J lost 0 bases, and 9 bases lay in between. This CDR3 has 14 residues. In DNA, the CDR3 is TGTGCCAGCAGTGGAGGAAGCTCCTACAATGAGCAGTTCTTC. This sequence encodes CASSGGSSYNEQFF.

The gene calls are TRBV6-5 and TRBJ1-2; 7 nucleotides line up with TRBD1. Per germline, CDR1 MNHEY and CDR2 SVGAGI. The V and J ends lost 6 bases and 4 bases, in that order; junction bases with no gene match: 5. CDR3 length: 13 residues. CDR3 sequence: CASRIQGSYGYTF. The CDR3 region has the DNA TGTGCCAGCAGGATACAGGGGAGCTATGGCTACACCTTC.

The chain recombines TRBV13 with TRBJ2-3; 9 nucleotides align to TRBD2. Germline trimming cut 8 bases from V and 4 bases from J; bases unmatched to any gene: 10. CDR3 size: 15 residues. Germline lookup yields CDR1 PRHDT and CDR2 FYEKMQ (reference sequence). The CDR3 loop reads CASRWATSGPDTQYF. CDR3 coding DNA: TGTGCCAGCCGCTGGGCGACTAGCGGCCCAGATACGCAGTATTTT.

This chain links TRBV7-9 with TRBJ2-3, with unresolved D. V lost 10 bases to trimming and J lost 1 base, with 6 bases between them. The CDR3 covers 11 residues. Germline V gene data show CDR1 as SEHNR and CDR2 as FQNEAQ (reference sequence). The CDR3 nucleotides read TGTGCCATTCTGCGCACAGATACGCAGTATTTT. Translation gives CAILRTDTQYF. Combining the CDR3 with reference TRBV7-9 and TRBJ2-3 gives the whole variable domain DTGVSQNPRHKITKRGQNVTFRCDPISEHNRLYWYRQTLGQGPEFLTYFQNEAQLEKSRLLSDRFSAERPKGSFSTLEIQRTEQGDSAMYLCAILRTDTQYFGPGTRLTVL.

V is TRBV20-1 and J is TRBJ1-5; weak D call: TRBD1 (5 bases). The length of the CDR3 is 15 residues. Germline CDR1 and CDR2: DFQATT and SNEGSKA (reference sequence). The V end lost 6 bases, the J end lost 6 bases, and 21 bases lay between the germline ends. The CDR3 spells CSARPGAGPGQPQHF. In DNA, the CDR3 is TGCAGTGCCCGTCCCGGGGCCGGGCCGGGTCAGCCCCAGCATTTT.

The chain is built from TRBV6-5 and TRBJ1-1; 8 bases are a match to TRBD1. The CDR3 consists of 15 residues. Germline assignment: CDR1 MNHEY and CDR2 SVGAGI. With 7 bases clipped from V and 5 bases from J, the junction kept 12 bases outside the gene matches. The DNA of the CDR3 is TGTGCCAGCACCTTGCTCCCAGGGGGCGGGACTGAAGCTTTCTTT. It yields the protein CASTLLPGGGTEAFF.

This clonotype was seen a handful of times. In DNA form, the CDR3 reads TGTGCCAGCAGTATCCATACCCTGACCCGGGTCGGGAACACTGAAGCTTTCTTT. It codes for CASSIHTLTRVGNTEAFF. This chain connects TRBV28 to TRBJ1-1, with D uncertain. Germline CDR1 MDHEN, CDR2 SYDVKM. The germline V and J ends were trimmed by 5 bases and 1 base, with 23 bases remaining between them. This CDR3 contains 18 residues.

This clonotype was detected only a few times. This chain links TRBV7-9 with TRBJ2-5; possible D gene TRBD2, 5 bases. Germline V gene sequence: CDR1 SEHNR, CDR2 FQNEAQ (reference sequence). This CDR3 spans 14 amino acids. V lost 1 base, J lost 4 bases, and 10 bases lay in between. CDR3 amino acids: CASSLGGFPETQYF. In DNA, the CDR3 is TGTGCCAGCAGCTTAGGAGGGTTCCCAGAGACCCAGTACTTC. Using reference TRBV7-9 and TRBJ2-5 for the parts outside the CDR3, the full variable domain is DTGVSQNPRHKITKRGQNVTFRCDPISEHNRLYWYRQTLGQGPEFLTYFQNEAQLEKSRLLSDRFSAERPKGSFSTLEIQRTEQGDSAMYLCASSLGGFPETQYFGPGTRLLVL.

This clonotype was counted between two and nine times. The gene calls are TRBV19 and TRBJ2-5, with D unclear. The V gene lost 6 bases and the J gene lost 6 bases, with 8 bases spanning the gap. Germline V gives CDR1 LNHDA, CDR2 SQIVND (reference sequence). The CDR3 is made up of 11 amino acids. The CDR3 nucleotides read TGTGCCAGTAGGGGCGTGAAGACCCAGTACTTC. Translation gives CASRGVKTQYF.

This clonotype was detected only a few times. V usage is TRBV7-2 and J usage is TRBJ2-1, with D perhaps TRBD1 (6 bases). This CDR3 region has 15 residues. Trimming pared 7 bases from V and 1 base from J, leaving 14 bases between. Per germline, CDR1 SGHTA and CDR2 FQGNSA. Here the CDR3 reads CASTYGTGSYNEQFF. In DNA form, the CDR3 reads TGTGCCAGCACCTACGGTACAGGGTCCTACAATGAGCAGTTCTTC.

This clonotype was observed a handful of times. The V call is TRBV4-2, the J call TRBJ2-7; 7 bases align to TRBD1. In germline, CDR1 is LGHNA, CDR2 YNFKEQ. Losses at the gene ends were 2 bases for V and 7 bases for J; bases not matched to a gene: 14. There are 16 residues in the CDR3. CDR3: CASSQQRTGGLGEQYF. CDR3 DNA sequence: TGTGCCAGCAGCCAACAGCGGACAGGTGGCCTTGGAGAGCAGTACTTC.